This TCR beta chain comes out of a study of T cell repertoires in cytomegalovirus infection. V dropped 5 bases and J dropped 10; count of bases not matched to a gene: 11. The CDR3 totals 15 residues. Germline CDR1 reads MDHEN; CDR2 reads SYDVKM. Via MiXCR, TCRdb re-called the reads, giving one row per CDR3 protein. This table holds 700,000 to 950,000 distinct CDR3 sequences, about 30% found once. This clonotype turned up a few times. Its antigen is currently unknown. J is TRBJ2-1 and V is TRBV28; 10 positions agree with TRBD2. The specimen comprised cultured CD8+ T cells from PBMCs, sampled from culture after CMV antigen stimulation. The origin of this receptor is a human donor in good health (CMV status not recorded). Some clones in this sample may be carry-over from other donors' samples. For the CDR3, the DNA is TGTGCCAGCAGTCCCATAGCGGGGGGCCGGTGGGAGCAGTTCTTC. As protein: CASSPIAGGRWEQFF.